This T cell receptor beta chain emerged from a study of T cell responses to AZD1222 COVID-19 vaccine. About the research overall: Second-dose groups at about 4 or about 12 weeks were pooled.

Clones were sequenced by immunoSEQ multiplex PCR, and TCRdb holds only the in-frame ones, with some missing. This sample has about 78,000 clones, with around 90% found just once. Study findings and constraints: As reported, nearly half of all spike-specific TCRs target variant regions that are unmutated. Donors skewed white British and female; clonal diversity was possibly underestimated.

The CDR3 is 14 residues long. Looked up from germline, CDR1 is SNHLY and CDR2 is FYNNEI. The ends lost 10 bases at V and 7 bases at J; junction bases unmatched: 13. Worth noting for this clone: What it binds is unknown.

This clonotype was obtained from an adult in good health. The chain links TRBV2 to TRBJ2-1, with TRBD1 matching 7 bases. The sequencing used peripheral blood, collected on day 0 of AZD1222 vaccination. The CDR3 DNA follows: TGTGCCATCCTATATCCGGGACAGCCTAATGAGCAGTTCTTC. Its translation is CAILYPGQPNEQFF.